The T cell receptor (beta chain) described here comes from a study of CD8+ T cells in alopecia areata. Study-level findings and limits: One nonresponder leaves baseline CD8+ expansion's link to response uncertain. Sequences from scalp samples also cover resident alphabeta T cells of normal skin.

The CDR3 is 16 residues long. Germline V gene sequence: CDR1 SGHTA, CDR2 FQGNSA. V lost 1 base, J lost 1 base, and 2 bases stayed unmatched. In this sample, this clone turned up a few times. Its matching antigen is unknown. Regarding treatment: oral pan-JAK inhibitor, 5-10 mg twice daily. Following RNA extraction, reverse transcription yielded cDNA that acted as the sequencing template. Method: immunoSEQ multiplex PCR; TCRdb's copy keeps in-frame clones and lacks some. The data contain approximately 200,000 clones, 45% to 75% of them seen just once; the ten biggest clones take up approximately 3.4%. This TCR was sampled from a human donor with alopecia areata. V gene TRBV7-2 combines with J gene TRBJ2-5; 11 bases match TRBD2. The sequenced sample was CD4+ T cells sorted from blood, obtained at week 4, from a patient treated with tofacitinib. The CDR3 nucleotides read TGTGCCAGCAGCTTAGTTAGCGGGGGGGTCCAAGAGACCCAGTACTTC. Residues: CASSLVSGGVQETQYF.